This T cell receptor (beta chain) derives from a study of blood T cell repertoires in COVID-19. Germline CDR1 MNHEY, CDR2 SVGAGI. The V end was cut by 0 bases, the J end by 5 bases, with 16 bases between. The CDR3 loop spans 16 amino acids. Membership in each cohort depended on participant-reported clinical history. Libraries were prepared by immunoSEQ multiplex PCR; TCRdb keeps only in-frame clonotypes and omits some of them. The table records a few hundred thousand clones, 80% to 90% of them present only once. The sample taken for sequencing was PBMCs or T cells enriched from blood (not recorded which). The chain recombines TRBV6-5 with TRBJ1-2; D is perhaps TRBD1 (6 bases). The receptor was derived from a man aged 30 to 39 who had recovered from COVID-19. CDR3 in amino acids: CASSYSAGEYGYGYTF. The CDR3 region has the DNA TGTGCCAGCAGTTACTCGGCAGGGGAATATGGGTATGGCTACACCTTC.